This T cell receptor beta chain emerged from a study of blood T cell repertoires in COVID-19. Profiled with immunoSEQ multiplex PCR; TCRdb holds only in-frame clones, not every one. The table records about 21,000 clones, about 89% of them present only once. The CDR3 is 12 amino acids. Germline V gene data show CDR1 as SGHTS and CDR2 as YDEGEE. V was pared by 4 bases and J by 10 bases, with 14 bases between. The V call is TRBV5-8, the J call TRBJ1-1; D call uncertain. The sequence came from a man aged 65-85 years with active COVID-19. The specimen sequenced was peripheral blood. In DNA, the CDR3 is TGTGCCAGCAGCACGGGTGTTGTCGGAGCTTTCTTT. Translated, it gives CASSTGVVGAFF.